This T cell receptor (beta chain) appears in the sequencing data of a study of vaccination and CD4 T cells after COVID-19. CDR1 and CDR2 from the germline V gene are SGHTA and FQGTGA. The CDR3 sequence is 13 residues long. Trimming cost V 6 bases and J 6 bases, with 11 bases left between them. With respect to this clonotype: What it recognizes is unknown.

Treatment denoted: approximately 9-day PBMC culture with coronavirus spike peptide pools or control peptides (ViraFEST assay). The Oncomine TCR Beta short-read assay sequenced DNA from cultured CD4+ T cells. Each CDR3 protein is one row after TCRdb ran MiXCR on the PCR reads. This sample has fewer than 20,000 distinct CDR3 sequences, with around 50% found just once. The chain is built from TRBV7-3 and TRBJ2-2; possibly TRBD2 for D (5 bases). Sample: CD4+ T cells from blood, cultured in vitro, taken before SARS-CoV-2 vaccination. The receptor comes from a human donor who had recovered from COVID-19. CDR3 sequence reads: CASSLEVSGELFF. The CDR3 region has the DNA TGTGCCAGCAGTTTGGAGGTGTCCGGGGAGCTGTTTTTT.